This record covers a single T cell receptor (beta chain). Its specificity is not known. This record comes from a study of shared clonotypes between healthy human individuals. Turning to the study itself: Plates per donor: three CD4 naive, three CD4 memory, two CD8 naive, one CD8 memory.

Genomic DNA per cell subset filled all wells of several immunoSEQ plates. Each PCR replicate from the sorted subsets contained about 200 ng DNA, which is around 30,000 T cell genomes. Repertoires were generated with immunoSEQ multiplex PCR, while TCRdb's copy carries only in-frame clones and drops some. The sample has about 2.3 million clones; around 93% are singletons. The CDR3 consists of 16 residues. The V gene lost 8 bases and the J gene lost 0 bases, with 17 bases spanning the gap. Study findings and constraints: Naive subsets typically showed greater estimated richness than memory subsets.

Specimen: naive CD4+ T cells from PBMCs. This sample's subset: CD45RA+ positively selected. The genes are TRBV23-1 and TRBJ1-5; TRBD1 might be the D (6 bases). TRBV23-1 falls under the ORF class, with uncertain function. This receptor was taken from a man younger than 35 in good health. Some clones in this sample may be carry-over from other donors' samples. The CDR3 is CASGYRTAYSNQPQHF. The CDR3 nucleotides read TGCGCCAGCGGTTACCGGACAGCTTATAGCAATCAGCCCCAGCATTTT.